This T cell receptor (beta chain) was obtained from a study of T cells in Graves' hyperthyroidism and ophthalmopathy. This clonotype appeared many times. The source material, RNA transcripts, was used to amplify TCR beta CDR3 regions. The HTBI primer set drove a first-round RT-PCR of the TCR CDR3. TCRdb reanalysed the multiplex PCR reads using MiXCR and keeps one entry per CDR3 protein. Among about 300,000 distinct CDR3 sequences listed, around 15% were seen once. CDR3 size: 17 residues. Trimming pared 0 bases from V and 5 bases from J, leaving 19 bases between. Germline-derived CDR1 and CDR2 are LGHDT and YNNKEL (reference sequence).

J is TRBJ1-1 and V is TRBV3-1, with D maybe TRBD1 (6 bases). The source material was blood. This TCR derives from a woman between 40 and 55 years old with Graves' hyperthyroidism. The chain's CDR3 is CASSQDRGGGGVTEAFF. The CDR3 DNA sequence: TGTGCCAGCAGCCAAGATCGGGGGGGCGGAGGAGTAACTGAAGCTTTCTTT. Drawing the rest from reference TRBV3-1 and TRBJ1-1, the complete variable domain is DTAVSQTPKYLVTQMGNDKSIKCEQNLGHDTMYWYKQDSKKFLKIMFSYNNKELIINETVPNRFSPKSPDKAHLNLHINSLELGDSAVYFCASSQDRGGGGVTEAFFGQGTRLTVV.